This TCR beta chain was sequenced during a study of blood T cell repertoires in COVID-19. At the level of the study: Acute and convalescent COVID-19 specimens originated in the United States, Italy and Spain. Sources were T cells, B-cell-depleted T cells, or PBMCs; the material itself was cDNA or gDNA.

Under the authors' procedure: Reference gene primer amplification yielded estimated nucleated cell counts. The protocol was immunoSEQ multiplex PCR, while the TCRdb copy is restricted to in-frame clones and leaves out a portion. Clonal size and the V and J genes are those of that table, whereas D and trimming came from the DNA. Of about 220,000 clones listed, about 86% are singletons. Followed over time, Seattle patients had been enrolled while infection was active. Germline CDR1 SNHLY, CDR2 FYNNEI. CDR3 length equals 12 residues. Details on this clone: Relative to the germline gene, one junction end is altered; a read error may explain this.

Sequenced material: peripheral blood. The origin of this receptor is a woman aged 45-65 years with COVID-19, enrolled during active disease. The rearrangement links TRBV2 to TRBJ1-2; TRBD1 aligns across 7 bases. CDR3 nucleotide sequence: TGTGCCAGCAGTGAAGGGGACAGCCGTCATCATTTC. This translates into CASSEGDSRHHF.